A selection of T cell receptor beta chains follows, all from one sample in a study of cytomegalovirus exposure and HLA in healthy donors. Produced via immunoSEQ multiplex PCR; TCRdb's table is partial and in-frame only. Its listing shows roughly 70,000 clones. The sequenced material came from PBMCs. These receptors all come from a man aged 35 to 55 in good health and CMV-seronegative. Each CDR3 is given with its conserved first and last residue. The order of the fields is CDR3 protein, CDR3 DNA, V gene, J gene, D gene. A D gene is named only where the DNA matches it firmly.

CDR3 protein: CASSYSGRGGQETQYF
CDR3 DNA: TGTGCCAGCAGTTACTCCGGGCGGGGGGGCCAGGAGACCCAGTACTTC
V gene: TRBV6-5
J gene: TRBJ2-5
D gene: TRBD2

CDR3 protein: CASSPGGWQEQFF
CDR3 DNA: TGTGCCAGCAGCCCCGGAGGATGGCAGGAGCAGTTCTTC
V gene: TRBV11-2
J gene: TRBJ2-1
D gene: -

CDR3 protein: CSGPAGGIPDTQYF
CDR3 DNA: TGCAGCGGACCAGCGGGGGGTATCCCAGATACGCAGTATTTT
V gene: TRBV29-1
J gene: TRBJ2-3
D gene: TRBD2

CDR3 protein: CASSLDGTSDATDTQYF
CDR3 DNA: TGTGCCAGCAGCTTAGATGGGACTAGCGACGCCACAGATACGCAGTATTTT
V gene: TRBV11-3
J gene: TRBJ2-3
D gene: TRBD2

CDR3 protein: CAISESRTGIATEAFF
CDR3 DNA: TGTGCCATCAGTGAGTCGAGGACGGGGATTGCCACTGAAGCTTTCTTT
V gene: TRBV10-3
J gene: TRBJ1-1
D gene: -

CDR3 protein: CASSITVDNEKLFF
CDR3 DNA: TGTGCCAGTAGTATCACTGTAGATAATGAAAAACTGTTTTTT
V gene: TRBV19
J gene: TRBJ1-4
D gene: -

CDR3 protein: CASSLTRTGGNNEQFF
CDR3 DNA: TGTGCCAGCAGCTTAACCAGGACAGGGGGTAACAATGAGCAGTTCTTC
V gene: TRBV7-3
J gene: TRBJ2-1
D gene: TRBD1

CDR3 protein: CASSLVAQASTYEQYF
CDR3 DNA: TGTGCCAGCAGCTTAGTTGCCCAGGCAAGTACCTACGAGCAGTACTTC
V gene: TRBV7-6
J gene: TRBJ2-7
D gene: -

CDR3 protein: CASSTRDRGNQPQHF
CDR3 DNA: TGTGCCAGCAGCACCCGGGACAGGGGGAATCAGCCCCAGCATTTT
V gene: TRBV6-1
J gene: TRBJ1-5
D gene: TRBD1

CDR3 protein: CAWSSPGGRAFF
CDR3 DNA: TGTGCCTGGAGTTCCCCAGGGGGGAGAGCTTTCTTT
V gene: TRBV30
J gene: TRBJ1-1
D gene: TRBD1